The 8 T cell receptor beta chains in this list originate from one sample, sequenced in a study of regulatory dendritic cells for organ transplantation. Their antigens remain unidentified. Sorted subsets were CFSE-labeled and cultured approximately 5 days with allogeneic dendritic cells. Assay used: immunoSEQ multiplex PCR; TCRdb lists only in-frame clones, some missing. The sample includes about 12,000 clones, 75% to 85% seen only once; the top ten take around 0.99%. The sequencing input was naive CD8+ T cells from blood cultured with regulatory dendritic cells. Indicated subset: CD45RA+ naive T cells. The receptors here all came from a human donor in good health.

This chain's CDR3 is CASSTYPSGANVLTF. The CDR3 nucleotides read TGTGCCAGCAGCACCTACCCCTCAGGGGCCAACGTCCTGACTTTC. The chain couples TRBV9 to TRBJ2-6; D remains ambiguous. Deletions cut 4 bases from V and 4 bases from J, with 12 bases between. Germline loops: CDR1 SGDLS, CDR2 YYNGEE. This CDR3 is built from 15 residues.

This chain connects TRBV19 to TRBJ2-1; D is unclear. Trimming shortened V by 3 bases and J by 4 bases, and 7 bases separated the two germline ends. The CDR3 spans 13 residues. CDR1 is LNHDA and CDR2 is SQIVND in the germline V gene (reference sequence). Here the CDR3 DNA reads TGTGCCAGTAGTATGTTCCTGTACAATGAGCAGTTCTTC. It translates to CASSMFLYNEQFF.

This CDR3 reads CASSLSGGYNEQFF. The CDR3 DNA sequence: TGCGCCAGCAGCTTGAGCGGGGGTTACAATGAGCAGTTCTTC. The V call is TRBV5-1, the J call TRBJ2-1; TRBD2 agrees at 8 bases. The J segment lost 4 bases and the V segment lost 1 base, leaving 1 base of the junction unmatched. Germline V lookup: CDR1 SGHRS, CDR2 YFSETQ. CDR3 length: 14 residues.

CDR3 in amino acids: CASNSRGRAYEQYF. The DNA for the CDR3 is TGTGCCAGCAATTCCCGGGGGAGAGCCTACGAGCAGTACTTC. The rearrangement links TRBV6-5 to TRBJ2-7; TRBD2 is a possible D gene (6 bases). This CDR3 spans 14 amino acids. V lost 7 bases to trimming and J lost 2 bases, with 15 bases between them. CDR1 is MNHEY and CDR2 is SVGAGI in the germline V gene.

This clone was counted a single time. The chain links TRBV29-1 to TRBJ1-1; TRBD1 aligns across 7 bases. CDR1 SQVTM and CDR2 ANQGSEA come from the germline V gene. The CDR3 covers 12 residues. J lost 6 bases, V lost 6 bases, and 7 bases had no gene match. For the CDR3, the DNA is TGCAGCGTAAAAACAGGGGATTCTGAAGCTTTCTTT. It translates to CSVKTGDSEAFF.

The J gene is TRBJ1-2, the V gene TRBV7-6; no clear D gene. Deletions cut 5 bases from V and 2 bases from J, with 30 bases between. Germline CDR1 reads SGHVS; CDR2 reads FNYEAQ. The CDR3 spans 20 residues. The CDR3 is CASSPLGEGSSSYPNYGYTF. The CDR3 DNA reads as TGTGCCAGCAGCCCCCTAGGTGAGGGTTCGTCCAGTTACCCCAACTATGGCTACACCTTC.

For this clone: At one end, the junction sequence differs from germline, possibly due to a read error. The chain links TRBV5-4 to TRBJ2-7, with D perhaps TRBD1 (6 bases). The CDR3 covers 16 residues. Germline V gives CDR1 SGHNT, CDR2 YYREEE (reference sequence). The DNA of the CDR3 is TGCGCCAGCAGCCAAGATCCCAGGGGCAACTCCTACGAGCAGTACTTC. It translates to CASSQDPRGNSYEQYF.

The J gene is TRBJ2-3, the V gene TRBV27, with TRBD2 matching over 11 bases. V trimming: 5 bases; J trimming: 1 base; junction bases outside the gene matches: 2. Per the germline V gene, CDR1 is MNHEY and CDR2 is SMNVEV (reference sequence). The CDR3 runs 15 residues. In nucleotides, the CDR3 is TGTGCCAGCAGTACGACTAGCGGGGGCACAGATACGCAGTATTTT. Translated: CASSTTSGGTDTQYF.